A single sample gave rise to the 15 T cell receptor beta chains below, sequenced in a study of memory CD4+ T cells and cytomegalovirus serostatus. Assay: immunoSEQ multiplex PCR; the TCRdb copy retains only in-frame clones and omits some. The table lists tens of thousands of clones, approximately 80% of them singletons. The sort gate was single viable CD3+CD4+CD8-CD45RO+ cells for memory CD4+ T cells. Source material: memory CD4+ T cells from blood. The source of these receptors is an adult in good health and CMV-seronegative.

The genes are TRBV18 and TRBJ1-2; maybe TRBD1 (5 bases). The germline gives CDR1 KGHSH, CDR2 LQKENI. The ends were cut back, 1 base at V and 6 bases at J, with 9 bases in the middle. The CDR3 length is 13 residues. The CDR3 region has the DNA TGTGCCAGCTCACCACGGAGGGACGATGGCTACACCTTC. This sequence encodes CASSPRRDDGYTF.

The chain uses TRBV6-5 and TRBJ2-7; 8 nucleotides agree with TRBD2. Trimming cost V 0 bases and J 2 bases; bases outside gene matches: 6. Per the germline V gene, CDR1 is MNHEY and CDR2 is SVGAGI. The CDR3 has 16 amino acids. Here the CDR3 reads CASSYSTRTSPYEQYF. As DNA, the CDR3 is TGTGCCAGCAGTTACTCGACCCGGACTAGCCCCTACGAGCAGTACTTC.

V gene TRBV5-1 combines with J gene TRBJ2-7; TRBD2 is a possible D gene (5 bases). Germline assignment: CDR1 SGHRS and CDR2 YFSETQ. The CDR3 has 13 amino acids. V was cut by 7 bases and J by 0 bases, with 11 bases left in between. The CDR3 spells CASGTGSSYEQYF. CDR3 sequence (DNA): TGCGCCAGCGGTACGGGGAGCTCCTACGAGCAGTACTTC.

This rearrangement joins TRBV29-1 to TRBJ1-5; no firm D call. Germline values: CDR1 SQVTM, CDR2 ANQGSEA. The CDR3 contains 13 residues. V was trimmed by 1 base and J by 2 bases, leaving 6 bases between them. CDR3 nucleotides: TGCAGCGTTGAAGGGACGGGCAATCAGCCCCAGCATTTT. This sequence encodes CSVEGTGNQPQHF.

The J gene is TRBJ2-1, the V gene TRBV7-3; 8 bases agree with TRBD2. The germline V gene has CDR1 SGHTA and CDR2 FQGTGA. The CDR3 totals 14 residues. V shed 6 bases and J 9 bases; nucleotides not matched to a gene: 10. CDR3 residues: CASSPGLESVEQFF. CDR3 nucleotides: TGTGCCAGCAGTCCGGGACTAGAGTCCGTTGAGCAGTTCTTC. The whole variable domain, remainder taken from reference TRBV7-3 and TRBJ2-1, is GAGVSQTPSNKVTEKGKYVELRCDPISGHTALYWYRQSLGQGPEFLIYFQGTGAADDSGLPNDRFFAVRPEGSVSTLKIQRTERGDSAVYLCASSPGLESVEQFFGPGTRLTVL.

This clone was counted a single time. V gene TRBV13 combines with J gene TRBJ2-7, with D unresolved. The germline V gene has CDR1 PRHDT and CDR2 FYEKMQ (reference sequence). With 4 bases removed from V and 7 bases from J, the gap between germline ends came to 11 bases. The CDR3 sequence is 12 residues long. The DNA of the CDR3 is TGTGCCAGCAGCTATCGCCTAGGGGAGCAGTACTTC. It specifies CASSYRLGEQYF.

The rearrangement links TRBV12-5 to TRBJ1-5; D is uncertain. The CDR3 totals 12 residues. Trimming cost V 8 bases and J 7 bases, with 12 bases left between them. Germline CDR1 reads LGHNT; CDR2 reads FRNRAP. The CDR3 nucleotides read TGTGCTAGTTGTCTCGCCGCCCAGCCCCAGCATTTT. Translated: CASCLAAQPQHF.

CDR3 nucleotides: TGTGCCAGCAGCTTAAGGGTTGGTGCTGGAAACACCATATATTTT. Translated: CASSLRVGAGNTIYF. The chain employs TRBV7-2 and TRBJ1-3; D ambiguous. The CDR3 covers 15 residues. CDR1 and CDR2 from the germline V gene are SGHTA and FQGNSA. With 2 bases removed from V and 2 bases from J, the gap between germline ends came to 10 bases.

This chain uses TRBV4-2 with TRBJ1-2, with 7 bases identical to TRBD1. This CDR3 spans 15 amino acids. Germline V lookup: CDR1 LGHNA, CDR2 YNFKEQ. V lost 1 base, J lost 5 bases, and 7 bases stayed unmatched. The CDR3 spells CASSQGDSGAYGYTF. The CDR3 nucleotides are TGTGCCAGCAGCCAAGGGGACAGTGGGGCTTATGGCTACACCTTC.

In its sample, this clone was seen a few times. The gene calls are TRBV19 and TRBJ2-1, with 7 bases fitting TRBD2. The CDR3 runs to 13 residues. V shed 4 bases, J shed 9 bases, and the junction held 6 bases outside the gene matches. Per the germline V gene, CDR1 is LNHDA and CDR2 is SQIVND (reference sequence). For the CDR3, the DNA is TGTGCCAGTAGTACCGGGAGGAGGTTTGAGCAGTTCTTC. This sequence encodes CASSTGRRFEQFF.

The V call is TRBV19, the J call TRBJ1-3; no firm D call. The CDR3 runs 15 residues. Germline assignment: CDR1 LNHDA and CDR2 SQIVND (reference sequence). V lost 5 bases and J lost 0, with 11 bases in between. The CDR3 spells CASSVSGSSGNTIYF. The CDR3, as DNA: TGTGCCAGTAGTGTTTCGGGGTCCTCTGGAAACACCATATATTTT.

The chain carries TRBV6-1 and TRBJ1-5; 12 nucleotides align to TRBD1. After removal of 4 bases from V and 3 bases from J, the junction contained 7 bases not matched to a gene. The CDR3 length is 17 residues. Germline loops: CDR1 MNHNS, CDR2 SASEGT. Here the CDR3 reads CASSGGTGGVVNQPQHF. The CDR3, as DNA: TGTGCCAGCAGTGGGGGGACAGGGGGCGTCGTCAATCAGCCCCAGCATTTT.

This clone is a singleton in its sample. This chain joins TRBV7-9 and TRBJ1-2; D remains unclear. CDR1 and CDR2 from the germline V gene are SEHNR and FQNEAQ (reference sequence). The CDR3 sequence is 15 residues long. Trimming removed 1 base at V and 1 base at J, with 10 bases between. Written as DNA, the CDR3 is TGTGCCAGCAGCTTAGGGCCCTCCTATAACTATGGCTACACCTTC. Protein sequence: CASSLGPSYNYGYTF.

This clone has only a few counts. The genes are TRBV29-1 and TRBJ1-1, with a weak D call TRBD1 (6 bases). Trimming removed 6 bases at V and 1 base at J, with 9 bases between. Germline loops: CDR1 SQVTM, CDR2 ANQGSEA. This CDR3 has 12 amino acids. The CDR3 coding sequence is TGCAGCGTCGGGACAAAGAACACTGAAGCTTTCTTT. Translated, it gives CSVGTKNTEAFF.

The chain employs TRBV19 and TRBJ2-6; D unclear. The length of the CDR3 is 16 residues. Germline CDR1 is LNHDA and CDR2 is SQIVND (reference sequence). V lost 1 base and J 1 base, leaving 8 bases between the germline ends. The CDR3 sequence: CASSIAAFSGANVLTF. DNA of the CDR3: TGTGCCAGTAGTATAGCGGCCTTTTCTGGGGCCAACGTCCTGACTTTC.